Shown below are 21 T cell receptor beta chains from a single sample sequenced in a study of CD8 T cells in ankylosing spondylitis. What these receptors recognize is not known. Overall study results and limits: A motif in TCR beta, a set of under ten highly homologous variants, appeared characteristic of ankylosing spondylitis blood.

TCRdb processed the 5' RACE reads anew with MiXCR; each CDR3 protein has one entry. The sample lists about 840,000 distinct CDR3 sequences, 10% to 15% occurring once. Sequencing used blood, either unsorted or a sorted T cell fraction (not recorded which). The receptor set was obtained from a male donor with ankylosing spondylitis.

This clonotype was seen repeatedly, ten times or more. The rearrangement links TRBV7-2 to TRBJ2-2; 7 bases map to TRBD2. From germline, CDR1 is SGHTA and CDR2 FQGNSA. Trimming removed 2 bases from V and 4 bases from J; junction bases left unmatched: 4. The CDR3 sequence is 15 residues long. The CDR3 nucleotides read TGTGCCAGCAGCTTAAACGGGGAGGGCACCGGGGAGCTGTTTTTT. The encoded protein is CASSLNGEGTGELFF.

This chain connects TRBV6-2 or TRBV6-3 to TRBJ2-5; 7 nucleotides agree with TRBD2. V shed 8 bases, J shed 2 bases, and the junction held 14 bases outside the gene matches. This CDR3 has 16 amino acids. Germline lookup yields CDR1 MNHEY and CDR2 SVGEGT. DNA for the CDR3: TGTGCCAGCGGGACCCCATCGGCTAGCGGACAAGAGACCCAGTACTTC. Its translation is CASGTPSASGQETQYF.

The chain has TRBV9 and TRBJ2-5; D unresolved. Germline CDR1 reads SGDLS; CDR2 reads YYNGEE. The CDR3 runs 15 residues. Trimming pared 0 bases from V and 1 base from J, leaving 10 bases between. This chain's CDR3 is CASSVAQGFQETQYF. CDR3 nucleotide sequence: TGTGCCAGCAGCGTAGCTCAAGGGTTCCAAGAGACCCAGTACTTC.

The rearrangement links TRBV6-1 to TRBJ2-5; a possible D gene is TRBD2 (5 bases). Germline CDR1 and CDR2: MNHNS and SASEGT. The V gene lost 11 bases and the J gene lost 5 bases, with 21 bases spanning the gap. CDR3 length equals 14 residues. In DNA, the CDR3 is TGTGCCGTCAGAAACGGGGTGCTGGGGGAGACCCAGTACTTC. Its protein product is CAVRNGVLGETQYF.

This clonotype has more than one count but fewer than ten. This chain joins TRBV20-1 and TRBJ2-5; 8 nucleotides agree with TRBD1. Per the germline V gene, CDR1 is DFQATT and CDR2 is SNEGSKA (reference sequence). The CDR3 runs 13 residues. V was pared by 4 bases and J by 5 bases, with 6 bases of the junction left unmatched. The CDR3 bases are TGCAGTGCTACCTCAGGGGGCGAGGAGACCCAGTACTTC. It specifies CSATSGGEETQYF.

The chain couples TRBV4-3 to TRBJ2-3; D may be TRBD1 or TRBD2 (5 bases each). V dropped 1 base and J dropped 2 bases, with 13 bases sitting between them. CDR3 length: 16 residues. Germline CDR1 and CDR2: LGHNA and YSLEER. CDR3: CASSQVPGTATDTQYF. DNA of the CDR3: TGCGCCAGCAGCCAAGTCCCGGGGACCGCCACAGATACGCAGTATTTT.

The chain links TRBV6-2 or TRBV6-3 to TRBJ1-5, with 10 positions matching TRBD1. Trimming at V came to 6 bases and at J to 6 bases, leaving 8 bases not matched to a gene. Germline CDR1 MNHEY, CDR2 SVGEGT. CDR3 length: 15 amino acids. Here the CDR3 DNA reads TGTGCCAGCAGCCCGGGACAGGGGCTTTCTCAGCCCCAGCATTTT. Translation gives CASSPGQGLSQPQHF.

This clonotype has a count of ten or more. This chain links TRBV12-3 or TRBV12-4 with TRBJ1-1; no clear D. CDR3 size: 13 residues. V shed 7 bases and J shed 3 bases, with 12 bases lying between them. CDR3 DNA: TGTGCCAGCACTCTAAGATGGGACACTGAAGCTTTCTTT. It yields the protein CASTLRWDTEAFF.

This clonotype was recorded many times. The V and J genes are TRBV4-3 and TRBJ2-2; D not resolved. The CDR3 loop spans 14 amino acids. The V gene lost 1 base and the J gene lost 1 base, with 4 bases spanning the gap. Germline assignment: CDR1 LGHNA and CDR2 YSLEER. In nucleotides, the CDR3 is TGCGCCAGCAGCCAAGCAGGGAACACCGGGGAGCTGTTTTTT. Translating it yields CASSQAGNTGELFF.

This clonotype turned up a few times. The V gene is TRBV5-4, the J gene TRBJ2-4; the match to TRBD2 covers 15 bases. Trimming took 3 bases from V and 1 from J; bases not matched to a gene: 8. There are 19 residues in the CDR3. Germline-derived CDR1 and CDR2 are SGHNT and YYREEE (reference sequence). CDR3 nucleotides: TGTGCCAGCAGCTCCGGACTAGCGGGGGGGGTGGTTGCCAAAAACATTCAGTACTTC. It is translated as CASSSGLAGGVVAKNIQYF.

This clonotype was recorded a few times. This sequence joins TRBV20-1 and TRBJ2-2; D unclear. The V gene's germline CDR1 is DFQATT and CDR2 SNEGSKA (reference sequence). Trimming removed 0 bases from V and 4 bases from J, with 9 bases in between. The CDR3 is made up of 14 amino acids. The CDR3 loop is CSAREPRSTGELFF. The CDR3, as DNA: TGCAGTGCTAGAGAACCTAGAAGCACCGGGGAGCTGTTTTTT.

Only a few counts were recorded for this clonotype. The rearrangement joins TRBV29-1 to TRBJ1-1; no clear D gene. V gave up 1 base and J gave up 7 bases, with 7 bases separating them. There are 11 residues in the CDR3. Per the germline V gene, CDR1 is SQVTM and CDR2 is ANQGSEA. In DNA form, the CDR3 reads TGCAGCGTTGAAGGTAGTCATGAAGCTTTCTTT. It specifies CSVEGSHEAFF.

This chain uses TRBV9 with TRBJ2-7; no clear D gene. V dropped 4 bases and J dropped 0 bases, with 14 bases sitting between them. The CDR3 is 15 amino acids. CDR1 is SGDLS and CDR2 is YYNGEE in the germline V gene. The CDR3 region has the DNA TGTGCCAGCAGCCAGGACCCCCAGAGCTCCTACGAGCAGTACTTC. Protein sequence: CASSQDPQSSYEQYF.

The chain carries TRBV13 and TRBJ2-1; 10 positions agree with TRBD1. The CDR3 length is 15 residues. V lost 3 bases to trimming and J lost 7 bases; unmatched junction nucleotides: 6. CDR1 is PRHDT, CDR2 FYEKMQ, per germline (reference sequence). The CDR3 DNA is TGTGCCAGCAGCTTTCGACAGGGGGCTGGGAATGAGCAGTTCTTC. Translation gives CASSFRQGAGNEQFF.

This clonotype was detected ten times or more. The rearrangement uses TRBV20-1 and TRBJ1-4; D not resolved. In germline, CDR1 is DFQATT, CDR2 SNEGSKA (reference sequence). This CDR3 contains 14 residues. The V and J ends lost 2 bases and 8 bases respectively, with 15 bases between them. CDR3 sequence (DNA): TGCAGTGCTAGAACGACCTACGGCGGGGAAAAACTGTTTTTT. Translation gives CSARTTYGGEKLFF.

This clonotype occurred many times. V is TRBV7-2 and J is TRBJ2-3, with 8 bases fitting TRBD2. J lost 10 bases, V lost 4 bases, and 16 bases had no gene match. The germline V gene has CDR1 SGHTA and CDR2 FQGNSA. This CDR3 is built from 16 residues. The CDR3 DNA reads as TGTGCCAGCAGCTCCAACCCACCCGGGACTAGTTCAGCGCAGTATTTT. This encodes CASSSNPPGTSSAQYF.

This clonotype was counted a few times. V is TRBV4-3 and J is TRBJ2-5, with 13 bases that match TRBD2. The CDR3 has 18 residues. Per germline, CDR1 LGHNA and CDR2 YSLEER. Trimming removed 1 base from V and 7 bases from J; junction bases left unmatched: 12. This CDR3 reads CASSQAVGLAGATGTQYF. The CDR3 DNA is TGCGCCAGCAGCCAAGCGGTCGGACTAGCGGGGGCTACAGGGACCCAGTACTTC.

J is TRBJ1-5 and V is TRBV18, with TRBD1 as a possible D gene (5 bases). The V end lost 1 base, the J end lost 5 bases, and 15 bases lay between the germline ends. Germline CDR1 reads KGHSH; CDR2 reads LQKENI. This CDR3 is built from 16 residues. CDR3 in amino acids: CASSPQGPPTDQPQHF. The CDR3 DNA reads as TGTGCCAGCTCACCACAGGGGCCACCAACGGATCAGCCCCAGCATTTT.

In this sample, this clonotype turned up a few times. The rearrangement uses TRBV18 and TRBJ2-1; 12 bases map to TRBD2. This CDR3 is 17 amino acids long. V gave up 0 bases and J gave up 5 bases; unmatched junction bases: 5. Germline loops: CDR1 KGHSH, CDR2 LQKENI. This CDR3 is CASSPPFLAGGHNEQFF. Here the CDR3 DNA reads TGTGCCAGCTCACCACCCTTTCTAGCGGGAGGGCACAATGAGCAGTTCTTC.

The CDR3 sequence: CASEGGQFRGYTF. The CDR3 nucleotides read TGTGCCAGCGAGGGAGGACAGTTCCGGGGCTACACCTTC. The chain couples TRBV2 to TRBJ1-2, with D maybe TRBD1 (6 bases). The V gene lost 8 bases and the J gene lost 8 bases, with 18 bases spanning the gap. The CDR3 is made up of 13 amino acids. Germline CDR1 reads SNHLY; CDR2 reads FYNNEI.

This chain links TRBV11-2 with TRBJ2-3; no clear D gene. CDR1 is SGHAT, CDR2 FQNNGV, per germline. V lost 2 bases to trimming and J lost 0 bases, with 24 bases between them. CDR3 length: 20 amino acids. Written as DNA, the CDR3 is TGTGCCAGCAGCTTAAGGGCCTCTATTCGCGGAGTTCCTAGCACAGATACGCAGTATTTT. It translates to CASSLRASIRGVPSTDTQYF. The full variable domain, with the rest looked up from reference TRBV11-2 and TRBJ2-3, is EAGVAQSPRYKIIEKRQSVAFWCNPISGHATLYWYQQILGQGPKLLIQFQNNGVVDDSQLPKDRFSAERLKGVDSTLKIQPAKLEDSAVYLCASSLRASIRGVPSTDTQYFGPGTRLTVL.